One and the same sample provided the 21 T cell receptor beta chains below, sequenced in a study of blood T cell repertoires in COVID-19 (TCRdb year 2020). The method behind the library was the immunoSEQ multiplex PCR assay. The source is immuneACCESS, and TCRdb retained only in-frame sequences with V and J called. Part of the clones is not carried over; for the studies checked, unresolved V genes explain less than half of this, and the remainder is unexplained. The table for this sample lists 90,000 to 150,000 clones; more than 60% of them were counted only once. The ten largest clonotypes hold 2% to 3% of the sample. Input material: peripheral blood. Receptors originate from a man aged 45-60 years with acute or convalescent COVID-19.

This clone has only one observation. The chain carries TRBV5-1 and TRBJ2-2, with 8 bases matching TRBD2. With V trimmed by 5 bases and J by 1 base, 10 bases remained unmatched. Germline loops: CDR1 SGHRS, CDR2 YFSETQ. This CDR3 contains 17 residues. CDR3 loop: CASRRLLAEKNTGELFF. The CDR3 DNA reads TGCGCCAGCAGAAGATTACTAGCGGAGAAGAACACCGGGGAGCTGTTTTTT. Full variable domain (remainder filled in from reference TRBV5-1 and TRBJ2-2): KAGVTQTPRYLIKTRGQQVTLSCSPISGHRSVSWYQQTPGQGLQFLFEYFSETQRNKGNFPGRFSGRQFSNSRSEMNVSTLELGDSALYLCASRRLLAEKNTGELFFGEGSRLTVL.

The chain employs TRBV5-1 and TRBJ2-7; TRBD1 aligns across 9 bases. The germline CDR1 and CDR2 sequences are SGHRS and YFSETQ. The CDR3 sequence is 14 residues long. J was trimmed by 5 bases and V by 3 bases; bases with no gene match: 6. CDR3 DNA: TGCGCCAGCAGCTGGGAAACAGGGGGCGACGAGCAGTACTTC. Translating gives CASSWETGGDEQYF. Full variable domain (outside the CDR3, taken from reference TRBV5-1 and TRBJ2-7): KAGVTQTPRYLIKTRGQQVTLSCSPISGHRSVSWYQQTPGQGLQFLFEYFSETQRNKGNFPGRFSGRQFSNSRSEMNVSTLELGDSALYLCASSWETGGDEQYFGPGTRLTVT.

The V call is TRBV7-9, the J call TRBJ2-1, with D possibly being TRBD2 (5 bases). CDR1 is SEHNR and CDR2 is FQNEAQ in the germline V gene (reference sequence). CDR3 length: 14 residues. Between the trimmed V and J ends, which lost 2 bases and 9 bases, there was a span of 14 bases. CDR3 protein: CASSLLSDSGEQFF. In DNA, the CDR3 is TGTGCCAGCAGCTTATTGTCGGACTCGGGTGAGCAGTTCTTC.

In this sample, this clone turned up once. The chain employs TRBV18 and TRBJ2-7; the D is unclear. The CDR3 runs to 17 residues. Germline loops: CDR1 KGHSH, CDR2 LQKENI. Trimming removed 3 bases at V and 6 bases at J, with 24 bases between. CDR3 DNA: TGTGCCAGCTCACCTCTGAATTACACCATCCTTGTTCGCGAGCAGTACTTC. It is translated as CASSPLNYTILVREQYF.

The chain employs TRBV4-1 and TRBJ2-4, with D possibly TRBD2 on 7 matching bases. Deletions cut 0 bases from V and 9 bases from J, with 15 bases between. The CDR3 is made up of 15 amino acids. Per germline, CDR1 MGHRA and CDR2 YSYEKL. The chain's CDR3 is CASSQEGGGLSIQYF. CDR3 bases: TGCGCCAGCAGCCAAGAAGGGGGGGGACTAAGCATTCAGTACTTC.

This clone turned up a few times. The V and J genes are TRBV5-1 and TRBJ2-7; 10 nucleotides agree with TRBD2. The CDR3 runs 16 residues. The germline gives CDR1 SGHRS, CDR2 YFSETQ. V was clipped by 0 bases and J by 2 bases; unmatched bases: 5. The CDR3 is CASSLVLAGDAYEQYF. CDR3 coding DNA: TGCGCCAGCAGCTTGGTGCTAGCGGGAGACGCCTACGAGCAGTACTTC. Supplemented by reference TRBV5-1 and TRBJ2-7, the full variable domain reads KAGVTQTPRYLIKTRGQQVTLSCSPISGHRSVSWYQQTPGQGLQFLFEYFSETQRNKGNFPGRFSGRQFSNSRSEMNVSTLELGDSALYLCASSLVLAGDAYEQYFGPGTRLTVT.

The gene calls are TRBV27 and TRBJ2-7; perhaps TRBD1 as D (5 bases). Trimming pared 0 bases from V and 5 bases from J, leaving 8 bases between. Germline V gene sequence: CDR1 MNHEY, CDR2 SMNVEV (reference sequence). The CDR3 contains 13 residues. The CDR3 nucleotides read TGTGCCAGCAGTTTATCCAGGGATCACGAGCAGTACTTC. This encodes CASSLSRDHEQYF.

The V gene is TRBV9, the J gene TRBJ1-4; possibly TRBD1 for D (6 bases). Trimming left V 0 bases short and J 6 bases short, with 12 bases between. The CDR3 is 15 residues long. In germline, CDR1 is SGDLS, CDR2 YYNGEE. Here the CDR3 DNA reads TGTGCCAGCAGCGTAGTTGGTAGGACAGATGAAAAACTGTTTTTT. Translation gives CASSVVGRTDEKLFF.

The chain combines TRBV6-4 with TRBJ1-1; D is unclear. V was cut by 5 bases and J by 4 bases, with 14 bases left in between. Per germline, CDR1 MRHNA and CDR2 SNTAGT. The CDR3 length is 14 residues. The CDR3 region is CASSPYTGSTEAFF. The CDR3 DNA is TGTGCCAGCAGTCCCTACACGGGGAGCACTGAAGCTTTCTTT.

The chain is built from TRBV27 and TRBJ2-7; perhaps TRBD2 as D (6 bases). This CDR3 contains 14 residues. Germline-derived CDR1 and CDR2 are MNHEY and SMNVEV (reference sequence). Trimming shortened V by 8 bases and J by 6 bases, and 20 bases separated the two germline ends. For the CDR3, the DNA is TGTGCCAGCCGAGCACTAGCCCTGAGGAGCGAGCAGTACTTC. It is translated as CASRALALRSEQYF.

In its sample, this clone was seen a few times. CDR3 nucleotide sequence: TGTGCCAGCAGCACAGGGAGCGTAGGTTCACCCCTCCACTTT. The encoded protein is CASSTGSVGSPLHF. The J gene is TRBJ1-6, the V gene TRBV2, with a weak D call TRBD1 (6 bases). The germline CDR1 and CDR2 sequences are SNHLY and FYNNEI. V gave up 6 bases and J gave up 9 bases, with 15 bases separating them. The CDR3 runs 14 residues.

The V and J genes are TRBV7-9 and TRBJ1-3; tentatively, D is TRBD1 (5 bases). V lost 5 bases, J lost 0 bases, and 11 bases lay in between. The CDR3 covers 15 residues. CDR1 is SEHNR, CDR2 FQNEAQ, per germline (reference sequence). The CDR3 here is CASSPSGGSGNTIYF. Written as DNA, the CDR3 is TGTGCCAGCAGCCCCTCGGGGGGCTCTGGAAACACCATATATTTT.

The DNA for the CDR3 is TGCGCCACTTCGACAGGGGACTATGGCTACACCTTC. Translating gives CATSTGDYGYTF. The V gene is TRBV5-1, the J gene TRBJ1-2, with 8 bases aligning to TRBD1. Per the germline V gene, CDR1 is SGHRS and CDR2 is YFSETQ. After removal of 9 bases from V and 3 bases from J, the junction contained 4 bases not matched to a gene. This CDR3 has 12 residues.

The V and J genes are TRBV7-3 and TRBJ2-7; D might be TRBD2 (5 bases). The CDR3 length is 18 residues. Trimming removed 1 base from V and 1 base from J, with 20 bases in between. Germline CDR1 is SGHTA and CDR2 is FQGTGA. For the CDR3, the DNA is TGTGCCAGCAGCTTAATAAACTTACTAGTTCCTTCATCCTACGAGCAGTACTTC. It encodes CASSLINLLVPSSYEQYF. Full variable domain (remainder filled in from reference TRBV7-3 and TRBJ2-7): GAGVSQTPSNKVTEKGKYVELRCDPISGHTALYWYRQSLGQGPEFLIYFQGTGAADDSGLPNDRFFAVRPEGSVSTLKIQRTERGDSAVYLCASSLINLLVPSSYEQYFGPGTRLTVT.

The V and J genes are TRBV3-1 (or the pseudogene TRBV3-2) and TRBJ2-6; TRBD2 matches 12 bases. Germline V gene data show CDR1 as LGHDT and CDR2 as YNNKEL (reference sequence). The CDR3 sequence is 17 residues long. The V gene end was trimmed by 3 bases and the J gene end by 1 base; junction bases not matched to a gene: 1. The CDR3 sequence is CASSHLAGGSGANVLTF. CDR3 sequence (DNA): TGTGCCAGCAGCCACCTAGCGGGAGGGTCTGGGGCCAACGTCCTGACTTTC.

The chain uses TRBV5-6 and TRBJ2-1; 8 nucleotides agree with TRBD2. The CDR3 has 13 amino acids. V was pared by 3 bases and J by 9 bases, with 5 bases of the junction left unmatched. CDR1 and CDR2 from the germline V gene are SGHDT and YYEEEE. The CDR3 DNA follows: TGTGCCAGCAGCTGGACTAGCTCTGCTGAGCAGTTCTTC. Translated, it gives CASSWTSSAEQFF.

The chain has TRBV5-1 and TRBJ1-1; TRBD1 agrees at 9 bases. With V trimmed by 3 bases and J by 3 bases, 12 bases remained unmatched. The CDR3 is made up of 17 amino acids. CDR1 and CDR2 (germline): SGHRS, YFSETQ. The CDR3, as DNA: TGCGCCAGCAGCTACGGACAGGGGAGGGTGTGGGACACTGAAGCTTTCTTT. Residues: CASSYGQGRVWDTEAFF.

This chain uses TRBV7-9 with TRBJ1-4; TRBD1 aligns across 9 bases. V gave up 5 bases and J gave up 8 bases; unmatched junction bases: 3. CDR1 is SEHNR and CDR2 is FQNEAQ in the germline V gene (reference sequence). There are 13 residues in the CDR3. In DNA form, the CDR3 reads TGTGCCAGCAGCCGGACAGGGGAAGAAAAACTGTTTTTT. Translated, it gives CASSRTGEEKLFF.

V is TRBV6-5 and J is TRBJ2-5; TRBD2 might be the D (6 bases). Germline CDR1 is MNHEY and CDR2 is SVGAGI. There are 15 residues in the CDR3. The CDR3 protein is CAVRRDVFSRETQYF. The CDR3 DNA follows: TGTGCGGTGAGGCGGGACGTGTTTTCTCGGGAGACCCAGTACTTC.

The rearrangement uses TRBV19 and TRBJ1-4; 7 positions agree with TRBD1. Germline CDR1 reads LNHDA; CDR2 reads SQIVND (reference sequence). The CDR3 extends over 15 amino acids. The junction had 16 bases not matched to a gene; V was cut back by 8 bases and J by 10 bases. CDR3 residues: CASDSRTGPHGKLFF. CDR3 coding DNA: TGTGCCAGTGATTCTCGGACAGGCCCGCACGGAAAACTGTTTTTT.

The chain joins TRBV19 to TRBJ2-7, with 10 bases that match TRBD1. The germline gives CDR1 LNHDA, CDR2 SQIVND (reference sequence). The trim removed 1 base at V and 1 base at J, leaving 1 base unmatched. This CDR3 has 15 residues. In nucleotides, the CDR3 is TGTGCCAGTAGTATAGGGACAGGGGGGTCCTACGAGCAGTACTTC. Its protein is CASSIGTGGSYEQYF.